The 32 T cell receptor beta chains given below trace back to one sample, sequenced in a study of T-cell reconstitution after alpha-beta-depleted transplantation in children (dated by TCRdb to the mid-2010s). In light of the paper, this sample's treatment or condition label describes: allogeneic hematopoietic cell transplantation with graft depleted of TCRalphabeta T cells and CD19 B cells. The protocol used for the library was PCR. This sample was sequenced with an Illumina HiSeq 2500. TCR library preparation used molecular barcoding, with unique molecular identifiers applied to normalize quantification of the TCRbeta repertoire. The public reads were reanalyzed by TCRdb: fastp trimming at Q25, MiXCR alignment, in-frame beta chains only. One record per CDR3 amino acid sequence lists the most common genes and DNA. The sample table holds just over 950,000 distinct CDR3 sequences, of which around 30% were seen once. About 28% of the sample belongs to the ten largest clones.

Sequencing was performed on PBMCs, mostly from graft donor cells, taken 360 days after TCRalphabeta/CD19-depleted stem cell transplant. The source of these receptors is a boy under three years old who had a stem cell transplant for SCID, so the T cells may come from the graft donor.

The sample holds a few counts of this clonotype. This chain links TRBV6-1 with TRBJ2-1, with D perhaps matching TRBD2 (6 bases). The CDR3 has 17 amino acids. V shed 0 bases and J shed 6 bases, with 18 bases lying between them. Germline CDR1 MNHNS, CDR2 SASEGT. The CDR3 sequence is CASSEAGRQRGVNEQFF. CDR3 in DNA: TGTGCCAGCAGTGAAGCAGGGAGGCAACGGGGTGTCAATGAGCAGTTCTTC.

The V gene is TRBV29-1, the J gene TRBJ2-3; D unresolved. Germline V CDR1 and CDR2: SQVTM, ANQGSEA. V shed 2 bases and J shed 5 bases, with 17 bases lying between them. This CDR3 spans 15 amino acids. The CDR3 protein is CSVELGPVGLDTQYF. CDR3 DNA: TGCAGCGTTGAACTGGGCCCCGTTGGATTAGATACGCAGTATTTT.

This clonotype was picked up a small number of times. The V call is TRBV4-2, the J call TRBJ2-1, with 9 bases lining up with TRBD2. The V and J ends lost 1 base and 7 bases, in that order; junction bases with no gene match: 20. This CDR3 spans 20 amino acids. The V gene's germline CDR1 is LGHNA and CDR2 YNFKEQ. The CDR3 reads CASSQAPWERGALWVNEQFF. CDR3 DNA sequence: TGTGCCAGCAGCCAAGCCCCATGGGAGCGGGGGGCTCTTTGGGTGAATGAGCAGTTCTTC.

The chain combines TRBV28 with TRBJ2-7; 9 positions agree with TRBD1. The CDR3 is made up of 17 amino acids. With V trimmed by 1 base and J by 3 bases, 10 bases remained unmatched. Germline assignment: CDR1 MDHEN and CDR2 SYDVKM. In DNA, the CDR3 is TGTGCCAGCAGTTTATCCCTTCCGGGACAGGGTAACTACGAGCAGTACTTC. Amino acids: CASSLSLPGQGNYEQYF.

The V and J genes are TRBV2 and TRBJ2-3; D unresolved. This CDR3 has 14 residues. Germline V gives CDR1 SNHLY, CDR2 FYNNEI. Trimming removed 10 bases from V and 4 bases from J, with 18 bases in between. The CDR3 nucleotides are TGTGCCACCCAACTATCTTCTCAGGCAGATACGCAGTATTTT. This translates into CATQLSSQADTQYF.

V is TRBV24-1 and J is TRBJ2-7; D ambiguous. Germline lookup yields CDR1 KGHDR and CDR2 SFDVKD. V lost 5 bases to trimming and J lost 3 bases, with 10 bases between them. The CDR3 loop spans 13 amino acids. The CDR3 spells CATSAGHDYEQYF. The CDR3 DNA reads as TGTGCCACCAGTGCCGGCCACGACTACGAGCAGTACTTC.

The CDR3 region has the DNA TGCGCCAGCAGCTTGGCGGGAGGGCCGGAATACTACAATGAGCAGTTCTTC. Translated, it gives CASSLAGGPEYYNEQFF. This rearrangement joins TRBV5-1 to TRBJ2-1, with 8 nucleotides matching TRBD2. The CDR3 runs 17 residues. The ends lost 0 bases at V and 3 bases at J; junction bases unmatched: 8. Germline values: CDR1 SGHRS, CDR2 YFSETQ.

The chain combines TRBV18 with TRBJ1-3, with D unclear. The CDR3 is 13 residues long. V lost 1 base, J lost 8 bases, and 9 bases lay in between. The V gene's germline CDR1 is KGHSH and CDR2 LQKENI. For the CDR3, the DNA is TGTGCCAGCTCACCACTGGGGTCGGACACCATATATTTT. This translates into CASSPLGSDTIYF.

This clonotype has more than one count but fewer than ten. The chain carries TRBV20-1 and TRBJ2-6; D not certain. V was shortened by 5 bases and J by 5 bases, with 19 bases between the two germline ends. Germline loops: CDR1 DFQATT, CDR2 SNEGSKA (reference sequence). The CDR3 is 16 amino acids. Written as DNA, the CDR3 is TGCAGTGCTGTAGGCAGCATCGCATCTCGGGCCAACGTCCTGACTTTC. This codes for CSAVGSIASRANVLTF.

This clonotype appeared once. The V call is TRBV5-1, the J call TRBJ2-3, with D uncertain. CDR3 length: 15 amino acids. V lost 4 bases, J lost 3 bases, and 15 bases lay in between. Germline values: CDR1 SGHRS, CDR2 YFSETQ. In DNA, the CDR3 is TGCGCCAGCAGCACCGGACCTCCTATGACAGATACGCAGTATTTT. Its translation: CASSTGPPMTDTQYF.

This clonotype was counted between two and nine times. The chain recombines TRBV12-3 or TRBV12-4 with TRBJ2-7; TRBD1 agrees at 10 bases. The ends lost 5 bases at V and 4 bases at J; junction bases unmatched: 8. There are 15 residues in the CDR3. The CDR3 reads CASSPDRGLEYEQYF. The CDR3 bases are TGTGCCAGCAGTCCCGACAGGGGGCTTGAGTACGAGCAGTACTTC.

The chain employs TRBV5-1 and TRBJ1-2; 8 bases are a match to TRBD1. The germline V gene has CDR1 SGHRS and CDR2 YFSETQ. Unmatched junction bases numbered 11, after V lost 7 bases and J lost 3 bases. The CDR3 runs 15 residues. CDR3 DNA: TGCGCCAGCTCAGGGGGCCCCTCGCTTGACTATGGCTACACCTTC. Its translation is CASSGGPSLDYGYTF.

This rearrangement joins TRBV27 to TRBJ2-7; D may be TRBD2 (6 bases). V lost 5 bases to trimming and J lost 0 bases, with 14 bases between them. CDR1 and CDR2 from the germline V gene are MNHEY and SMNVEV (reference sequence). The CDR3 covers 15 residues. CDR3 sequence: CASSPRRGASYEQYF. DNA for the CDR3: TGTGCCAGCAGTCCTAGGAGGGGCGCCTCCTACGAGCAGTACTTC.

The rearrangement links TRBV6-1 to TRBJ2-5; TRBD1 is a possible D gene (6 bases). Germline CDR1 MNHNS, CDR2 SASEGT. There are 16 residues in the CDR3. V dropped 4 bases and J dropped 0 bases, with 15 bases sitting between them. The CDR3 coding sequence is TGTGCCAGCAGTGCACAGGGCGCACGGTACCAAGAGACCCAGTACTTC. The encoded protein is CASSAQGARYQETQYF.

This clonotype was observed a handful of times. The V call is TRBV12-3 or TRBV12-4, the J call TRBJ2-6; TRBD1 is a possible D gene (6 bases). This CDR3 has 17 residues. With 6 bases removed from V and 0 bases from J, the gap between germline ends came to 15 bases. The DNA for the CDR3 is TGTGCCAGCAGGGGACGGACAGACAACTCTGGGGCCAACGTCCTGACTTTC. Amino acids: CASRGRTDNSGANVLTF.

CDR3 amino acids: CSVRTPVYKQFF. The DNA for the CDR3 is TGCAGCGTGAGGACCCCGGTTTATAAGCAGTTCTTC. The chain uses TRBV29-1 and TRBJ2-1; no definite D call. V was cut by 6 bases and J by 11 bases, with 17 bases left in between. Germline CDR1 and CDR2: SQVTM and ANQGSEA. CDR3 length: 12 residues.

The chain joins TRBV12-3 or TRBV12-4 to TRBJ2-7, with 10 positions matching TRBD1. This CDR3 comprises 14 residues. After removal of 3 bases from V and 7 bases from J, the junction contained 6 bases not matched to a gene. CDR3 residues: CASSFGGQGMEQYF. CDR3 DNA: TGTGCCAGCAGTTTTGGGGGACAGGGGATGGAGCAGTACTTC.

This clonotype was counted a few times. At one boundary the junction diverges from the germline segment, which might be a read error. V and J are TRBV28 and TRBJ2-3, with no clear D. CDR1 and CDR2 (germline): MDHEN, SYDVKM. The CDR3 totals 10 residues. CDR3 DNA: TGTGCCAGCAGGTTATACGTTCTCCATTTT. Translation: CASRLYVLHF.

This clonotype was counted at least ten times. The rearrangement joins TRBV5-1 to TRBJ1-1; TRBD1 agrees at 9 bases. Per the germline V gene, CDR1 is SGHRS and CDR2 is YFSETQ. The CDR3 has 14 residues. The V gene end was trimmed by 4 bases and the J gene end by 5 bases; junction bases not matched to a gene: 6. The CDR3 bases are TGCGCCAGCAGCCTTGGACAGGGGCGGACTGAAGCTTTCTTT. Amino acid sequence: CASSLGQGRTEAFF. The entire variable domain, with the rest obtained from reference TRBV5-1 and TRBJ1-1, is as follows: KAGVTQTPRYLIKTRGQQVTLSCSPISGHRSVSWYQQTPGQGLQFLFEYFSETQRNKGNFPGRFSGRQFSNSRSEMNVSTLELGDSALYLCASSLGQGRTEAFFGQGTRLTVV.

V and J are TRBV27 and TRBJ1-1; D is perhaps TRBD1 (6 bases). The germline V and J ends were trimmed by 6 bases and 3 bases, with 14 bases remaining between them. Germline-derived CDR1 and CDR2 are MNHEY and SMNVEV (reference sequence). This CDR3 spans 14 amino acids. Written as DNA, the CDR3 is TGTGCCAGCAGGATTCGGACAGCGGACACTGAAGCTTTCTTT. Its translation: CASRIRTADTEAFF.

The chain couples TRBV18 to TRBJ2-1, with a weak D call TRBD1 (6 bases). CDR1 is KGHSH, CDR2 LQKENI, per germline. The V end lost 3 bases, the J end lost 3 bases, and 12 bases lay between the germline ends. The CDR3 covers 15 residues. CDR3 sequence: CASSPEQGSYNEQFF. The CDR3 nucleotides are TGTGCCAGCTCACCGGAGCAGGGGAGCTACAATGAGCAGTTCTTC.

The chain joins TRBV10-3 to TRBJ2-3; perhaps TRBD2 as D (6 bases). The germline V gene encodes CDR1 ENHRY and CDR2 SYGVKD. CDR3 length equals 18 residues. Trimming took off 0 bases at V and 2 bases at J, with 18 bases between the two ends. Here the CDR3 DNA reads TGTGCCATCAGTGAGTCTTGGTGGGGGGACTCCATCACAGATACGCAGTATTTT. Translating it yields CAISESWWGDSITDTQYF.

In this sample, this clonotype turned up a few times. The CDR3 reads CASSYGNRVVWEQYF. The CDR3 nucleotides are TGTGCCAGCAGTTACGGAAACAGGGTCGTGTGGGAGCAGTACTTC. The chain couples TRBV6-5 to TRBJ2-7; D might be TRBD1 (6 bases). CDR1 is MNHEY, CDR2 SVGAGI, per germline. This CDR3 is built from 15 residues. Trimming removed 2 bases from V and 7 bases from J, with 18 bases in between.

The table lists this clonotype with a few counts. The V gene is TRBV10-3, the J gene TRBJ1-2, with D possibly TRBD1 on 5 matching bases. This CDR3 comprises 13 residues. The V and J ends lost 2 bases and 2 bases respectively, with 6 bases between them. Per germline, CDR1 ENHRY and CDR2 SYGVKD. In DNA, the CDR3 is TGTGCCATCAGTGAGGAGGGGAACTATGGCTACACCTTC. This translates into CAISEEGNYGYTF.

This clonotype was detected a few times. This chain connects TRBV10-3 to TRBJ2-5; 9 bases are a match to TRBD2. Germline V lookup: CDR1 ENHRY, CDR2 SYGVKD. V was pared by 4 bases and J by 2 bases, with 5 bases of the junction left unmatched. The CDR3 runs 15 residues. DNA for the CDR3: TGTGCCATCAGTGGTAGCGGGGGCCTACAAGAGACCCAGTACTTC. This gives the protein CAISGSGGLQETQYF.

This clonotype has a handful of counts. The chain joins TRBV12-3 or TRBV12-4 to TRBJ2-1; tentatively, D is TRBD1 (5 bases). Trimming shortened V by 5 bases and J by 0 bases, and 11 bases separated the two germline ends. The CDR3 spans 15 residues. The CDR3 DNA reads as TGTGCCAGCAGTCCCATTAGGGGCTCCTACAATGAGCAGTTCTTC. Translation: CASSPIRGSYNEQFF.

V usage is TRBV4-1 and J usage is TRBJ2-1, with D tentatively TRBD2 (5 bases). The CDR3 covers 15 residues. V was clipped by 0 bases and J by 5 bases, with 11 bases between them. Germline V lookup: CDR1 MGHRA, CDR2 YSYEKL. The CDR3 is CASSQDTSSDNEQFF. Written as DNA, the CDR3 is TGCGCCAGCAGCCAAGATACTAGTTCCGACAATGAGCAGTTCTTC.

There are a few counts of this clonotype. The chain joins TRBV29-1 to TRBJ2-3; D is ambiguous. In germline, CDR1 is SQVTM, CDR2 ANQGSEA. With 3 bases removed from V and 5 bases from J, the gap between germline ends came to 12 bases. The CDR3 consists of 13 residues. As DNA, the CDR3 is TGCAGCGTTGAGGGCATCCTAGGAGATACGCAGTATTTT. Its translation: CSVEGILGDTQYF.

The chain joins TRBV20-1 to TRBJ2-7, with 7 bases identical to TRBD1. In germline, CDR1 is DFQATT, CDR2 SNEGSKA (reference sequence). V trimming: 4 bases; J trimming: 4 bases; junction bases outside the gene matches: 4. This CDR3 has 12 amino acids. The CDR3 DNA follows: TGCAGTGCTACCGGGACAGTTTACGAGCAGTACTTC. Amino acids: CSATGTVYEQYF.

A note on this clonotype: With a much larger clone just one base away, this may be a read error. The chain couples TRBV13 to TRBJ2-2; 8 bases are a match to TRBD2. CDR1 is PRHDT, CDR2 FYEKMQ, per germline (reference sequence). V was clipped by 4 bases and J by 4 bases; unmatched bases: 5. The CDR3 is 15 residues long. The CDR3 protein is CASSSAGGPTGELFF. CDR3 sequence (DNA): TGTGCCAGCAGCTCGGCGGGGGGCCCCACCGGGGAGCTGTTTTTT.

This clonotype was observed a handful of times. The V and J genes are TRBV5-1 and TRBJ2-1; possibly TRBD2 for D (6 bases). The CDR3 extends over 17 amino acids. V was pared by 3 bases and J by 2 bases, with 18 bases between. The germline V gene has CDR1 SGHRS and CDR2 YFSETQ. For the CDR3, the DNA is TGCGCCAGCAGCTCGGGGATGGGACTTTCTACCTACAATGAGCAGTTCTTC. Translation: CASSSGMGLSTYNEQFF.

The gene calls are TRBV20-1 and TRBJ2-5; possible D gene TRBD2, 7 bases. Germline values: CDR1 DFQATT, CDR2 SNEGSKA (reference sequence). V was pared by 1 base and J by 5 bases, with 17 bases between. This CDR3 contains 15 residues. In nucleotides, the CDR3 is TGCAGTGCTAGAGCCCCGGGCGGGGGCGGGGAGACCCAGTACTTC. Residues: CSARAPGGGGETQYF.